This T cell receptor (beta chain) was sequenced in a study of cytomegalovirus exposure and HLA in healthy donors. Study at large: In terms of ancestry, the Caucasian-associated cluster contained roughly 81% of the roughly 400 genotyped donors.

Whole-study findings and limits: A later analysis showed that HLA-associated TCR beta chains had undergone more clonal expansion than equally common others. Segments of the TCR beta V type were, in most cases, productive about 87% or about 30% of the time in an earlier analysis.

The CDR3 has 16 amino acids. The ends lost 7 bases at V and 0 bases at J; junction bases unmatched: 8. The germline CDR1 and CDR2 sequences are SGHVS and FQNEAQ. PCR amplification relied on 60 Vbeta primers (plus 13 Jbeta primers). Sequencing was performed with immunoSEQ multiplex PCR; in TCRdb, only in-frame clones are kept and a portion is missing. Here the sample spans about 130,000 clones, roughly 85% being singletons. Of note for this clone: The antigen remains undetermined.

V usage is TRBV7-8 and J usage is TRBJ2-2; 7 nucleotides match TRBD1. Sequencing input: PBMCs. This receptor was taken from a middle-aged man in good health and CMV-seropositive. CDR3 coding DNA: TGTGCCAGCACGCCGTTGACAGGGACGAACACCGGGGAGCTGTTTTTT. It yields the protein CASTPLTGTNTGELFF.